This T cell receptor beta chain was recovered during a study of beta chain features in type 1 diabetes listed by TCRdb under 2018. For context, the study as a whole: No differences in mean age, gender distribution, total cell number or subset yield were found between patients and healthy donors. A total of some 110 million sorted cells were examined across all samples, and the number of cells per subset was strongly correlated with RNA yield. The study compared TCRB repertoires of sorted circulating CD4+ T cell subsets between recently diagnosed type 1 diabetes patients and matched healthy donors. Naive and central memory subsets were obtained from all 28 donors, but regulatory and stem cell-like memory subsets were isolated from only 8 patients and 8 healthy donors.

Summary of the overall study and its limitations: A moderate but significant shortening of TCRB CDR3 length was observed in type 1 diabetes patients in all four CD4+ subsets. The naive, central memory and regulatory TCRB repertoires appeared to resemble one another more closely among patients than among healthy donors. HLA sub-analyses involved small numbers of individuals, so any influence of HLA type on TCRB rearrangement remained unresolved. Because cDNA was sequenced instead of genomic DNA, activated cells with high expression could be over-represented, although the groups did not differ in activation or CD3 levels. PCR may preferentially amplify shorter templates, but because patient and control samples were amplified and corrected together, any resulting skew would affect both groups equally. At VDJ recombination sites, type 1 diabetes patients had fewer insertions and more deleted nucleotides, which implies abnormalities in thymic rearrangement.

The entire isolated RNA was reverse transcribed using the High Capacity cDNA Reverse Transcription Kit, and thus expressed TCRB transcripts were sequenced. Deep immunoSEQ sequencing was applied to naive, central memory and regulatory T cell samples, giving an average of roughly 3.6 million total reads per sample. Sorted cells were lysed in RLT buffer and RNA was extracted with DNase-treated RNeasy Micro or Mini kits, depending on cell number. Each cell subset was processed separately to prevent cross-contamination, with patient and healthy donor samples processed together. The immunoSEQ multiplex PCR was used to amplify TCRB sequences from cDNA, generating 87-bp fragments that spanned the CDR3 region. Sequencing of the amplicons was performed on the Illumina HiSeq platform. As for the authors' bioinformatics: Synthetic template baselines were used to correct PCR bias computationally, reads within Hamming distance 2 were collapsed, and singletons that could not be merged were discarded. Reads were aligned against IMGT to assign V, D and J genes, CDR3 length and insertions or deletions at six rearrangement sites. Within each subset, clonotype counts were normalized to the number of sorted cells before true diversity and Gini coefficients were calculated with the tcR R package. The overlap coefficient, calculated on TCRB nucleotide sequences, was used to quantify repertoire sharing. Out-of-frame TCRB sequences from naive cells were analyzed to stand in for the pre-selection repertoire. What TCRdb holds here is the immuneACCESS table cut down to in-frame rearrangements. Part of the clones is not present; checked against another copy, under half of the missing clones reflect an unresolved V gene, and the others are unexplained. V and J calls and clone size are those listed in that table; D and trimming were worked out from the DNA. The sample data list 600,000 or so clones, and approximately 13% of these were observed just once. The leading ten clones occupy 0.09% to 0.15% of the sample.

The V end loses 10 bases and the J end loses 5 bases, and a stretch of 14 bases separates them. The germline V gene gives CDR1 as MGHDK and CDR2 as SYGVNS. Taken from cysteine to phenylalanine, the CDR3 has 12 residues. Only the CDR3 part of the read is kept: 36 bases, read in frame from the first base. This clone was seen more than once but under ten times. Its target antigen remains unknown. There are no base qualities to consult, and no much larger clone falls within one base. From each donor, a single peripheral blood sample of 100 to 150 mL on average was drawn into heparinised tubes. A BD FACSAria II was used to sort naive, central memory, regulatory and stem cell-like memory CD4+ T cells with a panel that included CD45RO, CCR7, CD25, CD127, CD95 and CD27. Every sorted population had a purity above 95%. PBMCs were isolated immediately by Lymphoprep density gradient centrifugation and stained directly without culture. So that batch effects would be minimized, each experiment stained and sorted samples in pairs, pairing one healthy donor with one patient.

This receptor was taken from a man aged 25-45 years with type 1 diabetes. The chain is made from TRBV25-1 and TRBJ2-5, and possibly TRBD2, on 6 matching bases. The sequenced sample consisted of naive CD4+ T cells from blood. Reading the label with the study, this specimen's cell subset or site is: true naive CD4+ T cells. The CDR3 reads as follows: CATIGGSETQYF. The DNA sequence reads TGTGCCACCATTGGGGGGTCCGAGACCCAGTACTTC.